This TCR beta chain is drawn from a study of blood T cell repertoires in COVID-19 (dated by TCRdb to between 2020 and 2021). Looking at the study overall: Samples from collaborators originated in the United States, Italy and Spain and spanned both the acute and convalescent phases of COVID-19. The dataset comprised deeply sampled blood TCRbeta repertoires from subjects exposed to, actively infected with, or recovered from COVID-19. The repertoires were made available in a free public database intended to serve as a resource for research on the immune response to SARS-CoV-2. The prospective study material was composed of cDNA or gDNA derived from T cells, B-cell-depleted T cells, or PBMCs. HLA class I and class II types, where available, came from metadata supplied by the sample provider rather than from assay-based typing. Samples were obtained from the ongoing ImmuneRACE study (first 160 participants) and from over 1,000 subjects provided by 6 global collaborators. Nearly every sample came with metadata listing a de-identified subject ID, COVID-19 status, age in years and sex.

TCRbeta CDR3 regions were amplified from genomic DNA using the immunoSEQ Assay, a bias-controlled multiplex PCR. The published analysis was carried out like this. Nucleated cell counts per sample were estimated from amplification of reference gene primers within the assay. To quantify the absolute abundance of each unique TCRbeta CDR3 rearrangement, sequence reads were collapsed and filtered. For each sample, productive Simpson clonality was calculated by taking the square root of Simpson's diversity index across productive rearrangements. TCRdb provides this immuneACCESS table in a form limited to in-frame rearrangements. Some clones are lacking; in checked studies, under half of them reflect an unresolved V gene, and why the rest are absent is not known. The DNA was the basis for D and trimming; V, J and clone size are from that table. The sample table holds roughly 250,000 clones, of which approximately 80% were seen once. Clones ranked in the top ten supply over 8.5% of the sample.

For this clone: Its antigen remains undetermined. Base qualities are missing; no much larger clone stands one base away.

The collaborating institutions used their own protocols to collect whole blood in K2EDTA tubes. For TCRbeta analysis, collaborators shipped samples in one of three forms: frozen whole blood, isolated PBMCs, or DNA extracted from either of those sample types. CDR1 is given as SGDLS and CDR2 as YYNGEE, both from the germline V gene. V has 4 bases trimmed and J has 2 bases trimmed; junction bases matching no gene number 4. The CDR3 holds 15 amino acids from the cysteine to the phenylalanine. Only the CDR3 DNA is retained, 45 bases long and in frame from the first base. What the research found in general, with its limitations: The quantity of clinical and demographic metadata differed by source and by participant and was supplied without curation.

Sequences were obtained from peripheral blood. This chain joins TRBV9 to TRBJ2-1; the junction holds 9 bases that match TRBD2. This TCR came from a human donor in a cohort sampled during active COVID-19. The CDR3 reads as follows: CASSPSGAAYNEQFF. The DNA sequence is given as TGTGCCAGCAGCCCTAGCGGGGCCGCCTACAATGAGCAGTTCTTC.